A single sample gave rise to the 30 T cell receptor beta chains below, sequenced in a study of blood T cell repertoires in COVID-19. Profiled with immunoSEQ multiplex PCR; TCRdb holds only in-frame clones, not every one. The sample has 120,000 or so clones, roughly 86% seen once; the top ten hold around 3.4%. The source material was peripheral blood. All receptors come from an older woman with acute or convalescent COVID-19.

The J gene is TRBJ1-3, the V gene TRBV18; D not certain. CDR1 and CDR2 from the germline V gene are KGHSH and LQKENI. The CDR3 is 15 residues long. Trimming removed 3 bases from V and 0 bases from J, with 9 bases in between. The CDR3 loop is CASSPPLLSGNTIYF. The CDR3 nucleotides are TGTGCCAGCTCACCCCCCCTCCTCTCTGGAAACACCATATATTTT.

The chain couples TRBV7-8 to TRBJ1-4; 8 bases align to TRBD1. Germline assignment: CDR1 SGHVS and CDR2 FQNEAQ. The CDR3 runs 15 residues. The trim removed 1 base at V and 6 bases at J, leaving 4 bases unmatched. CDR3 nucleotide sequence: TGTGCCAGCAGCTTAGTTCCAGGGGGCGATGAAAAACTGTTTTTT. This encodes CASSLVPGGDEKLFF.

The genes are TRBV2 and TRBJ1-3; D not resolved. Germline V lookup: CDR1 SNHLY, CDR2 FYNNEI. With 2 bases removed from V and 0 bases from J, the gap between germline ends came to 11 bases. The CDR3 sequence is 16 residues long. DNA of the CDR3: TGTGCCAGCAGTGAAAACTCACTTACCTCTGGAAACACCATATATTTT. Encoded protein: CASSENSLTSGNTIYF.

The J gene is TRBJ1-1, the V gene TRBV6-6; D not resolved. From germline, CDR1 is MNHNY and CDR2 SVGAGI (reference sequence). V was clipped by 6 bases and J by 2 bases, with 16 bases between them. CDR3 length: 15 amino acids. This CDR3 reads CASSPPNGVNTEAFF. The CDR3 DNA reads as TGTGCCAGCAGCCCTCCAAACGGGGTCAACACTGAAGCTTTCTTT.

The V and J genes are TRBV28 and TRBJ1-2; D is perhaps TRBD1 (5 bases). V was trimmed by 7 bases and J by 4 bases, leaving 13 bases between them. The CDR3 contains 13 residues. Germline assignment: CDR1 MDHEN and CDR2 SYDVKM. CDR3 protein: CASTPGGTYGYTF. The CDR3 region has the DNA TGTGCCAGCACCCCGGGGGGTACCTATGGCTACACCTTC.

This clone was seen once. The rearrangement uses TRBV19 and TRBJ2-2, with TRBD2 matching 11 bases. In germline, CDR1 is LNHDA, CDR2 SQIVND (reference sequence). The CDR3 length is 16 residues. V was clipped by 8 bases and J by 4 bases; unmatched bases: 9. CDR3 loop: CASRLAGTFSTGELFF. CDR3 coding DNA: TGTGCCAGTCGACTAGCGGGAACCTTTTCCACCGGGGAGCTGTTTTTT. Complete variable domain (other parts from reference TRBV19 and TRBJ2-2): DGGITQSPKYLFRKEGQNVTLSCEQNLNHDAMYWYRQDPGQGLRLIYYSQIVNDFQKGDIAEGYSVSREKKESFPLTVTSAQKNPTAFYLCASRLAGTFSTGELFFGEGSRLTVL.

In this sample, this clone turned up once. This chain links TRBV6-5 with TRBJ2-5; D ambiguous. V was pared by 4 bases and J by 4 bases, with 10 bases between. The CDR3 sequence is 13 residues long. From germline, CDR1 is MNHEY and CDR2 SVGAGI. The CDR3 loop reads CASSFARRETQYF. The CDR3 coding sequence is TGTGCCAGCAGTTTCGCTAGGAGAGAGACCCAGTACTTC.

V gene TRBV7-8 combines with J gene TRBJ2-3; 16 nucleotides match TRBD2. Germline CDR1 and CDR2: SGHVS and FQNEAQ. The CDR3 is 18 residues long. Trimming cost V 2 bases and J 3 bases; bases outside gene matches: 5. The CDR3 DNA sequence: TGTGCCAGCAGCTTACTCGGGACTAGCGGGAGGGCAACAGATACGCAGTATTTT. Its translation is CASSLLGTSGRATDTQYF.

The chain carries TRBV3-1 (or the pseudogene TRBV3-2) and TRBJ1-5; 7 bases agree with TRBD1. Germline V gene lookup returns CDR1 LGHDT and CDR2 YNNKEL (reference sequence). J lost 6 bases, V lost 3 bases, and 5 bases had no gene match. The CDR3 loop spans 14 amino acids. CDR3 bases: TGTGCCAGCAGCCAGGCAGGGGGAGGTCAGCCCCAGCATTTT. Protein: CASSQAGGGQPQHF.

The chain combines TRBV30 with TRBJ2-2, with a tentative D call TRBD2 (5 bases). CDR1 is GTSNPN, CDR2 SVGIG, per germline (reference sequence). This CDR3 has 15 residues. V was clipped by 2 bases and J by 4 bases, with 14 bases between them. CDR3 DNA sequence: TGTGCCTGGAGTAGGGAGTGGCCATCCACCGGGGAGCTGTTTTTT. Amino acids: CAWSREWPSTGELFF.

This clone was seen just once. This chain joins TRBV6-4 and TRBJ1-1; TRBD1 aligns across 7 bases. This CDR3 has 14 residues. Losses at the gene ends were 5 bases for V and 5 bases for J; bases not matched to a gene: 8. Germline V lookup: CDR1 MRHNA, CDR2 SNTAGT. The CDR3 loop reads CASSPRQGGTEAFF. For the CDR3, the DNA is TGTGCCAGCAGTCCACGACAGGGAGGTACTGAAGCTTTCTTT.

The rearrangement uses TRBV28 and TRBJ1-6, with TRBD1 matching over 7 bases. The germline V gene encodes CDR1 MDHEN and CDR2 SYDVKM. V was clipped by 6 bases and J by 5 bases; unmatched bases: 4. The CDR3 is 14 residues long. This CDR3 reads CASSWGQNNSPLHF. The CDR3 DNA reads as TGTGCCAGCAGCTGGGGACAGAATAATTCACCCCTCCACTTT.

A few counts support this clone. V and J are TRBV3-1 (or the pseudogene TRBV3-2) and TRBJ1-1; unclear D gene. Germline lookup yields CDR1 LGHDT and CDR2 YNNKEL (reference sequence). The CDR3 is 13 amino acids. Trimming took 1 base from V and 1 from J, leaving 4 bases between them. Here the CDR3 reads CASSQARNTEAFF. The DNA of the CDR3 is TGTGCCAGCAGCCAAGCCCGGAACACTGAAGCTTTCTTT.

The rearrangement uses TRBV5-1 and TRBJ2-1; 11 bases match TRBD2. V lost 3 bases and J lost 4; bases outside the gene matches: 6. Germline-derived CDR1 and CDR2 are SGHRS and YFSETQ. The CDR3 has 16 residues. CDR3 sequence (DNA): TGCGCCAGCAGCTCCCTAGCGGGAGGAACATACAATGAGCAGTTCTTC. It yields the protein CASSSLAGGTYNEQFF.

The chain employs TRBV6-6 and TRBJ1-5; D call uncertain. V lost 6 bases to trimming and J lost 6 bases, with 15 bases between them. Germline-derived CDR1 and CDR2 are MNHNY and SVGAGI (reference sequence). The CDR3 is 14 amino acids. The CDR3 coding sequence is TGTGCCAGCAGCCCTCCTCCCCTCCCTCAGCCCCAGCATTTT. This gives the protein CASSPPPLPQPQHF.

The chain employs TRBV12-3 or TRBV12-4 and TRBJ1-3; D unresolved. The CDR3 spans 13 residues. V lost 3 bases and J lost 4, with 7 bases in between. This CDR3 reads CASSFGFGNTIYF. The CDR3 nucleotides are TGTGCCAGCAGTTTTGGCTTCGGAAACACCATATATTTT.

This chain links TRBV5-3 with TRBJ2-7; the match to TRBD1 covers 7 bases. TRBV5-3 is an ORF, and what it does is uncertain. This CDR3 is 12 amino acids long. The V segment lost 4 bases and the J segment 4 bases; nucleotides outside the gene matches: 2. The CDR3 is CARSPGQYEQYV. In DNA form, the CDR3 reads TGTGCCAGAAGCCCGGGACAGTACGAGCAGTACGTC.

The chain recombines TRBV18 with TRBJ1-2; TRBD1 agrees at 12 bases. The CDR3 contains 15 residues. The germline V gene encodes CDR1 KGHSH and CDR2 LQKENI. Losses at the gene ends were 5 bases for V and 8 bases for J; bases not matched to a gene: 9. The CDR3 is CASSATGQGALGYTF. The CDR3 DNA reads TGTGCCAGCTCAGCTACGGGACAGGGGGCGCTGGGCTACACCTTC.

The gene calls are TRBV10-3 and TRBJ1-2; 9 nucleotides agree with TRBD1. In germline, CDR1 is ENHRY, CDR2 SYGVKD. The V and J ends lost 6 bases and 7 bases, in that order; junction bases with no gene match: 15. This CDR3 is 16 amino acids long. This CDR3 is CAIRDRDRASRSGYTF. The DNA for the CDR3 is TGTGCCATCAGGGACCGGGACAGGGCCAGCAGAAGTGGCTACACCTTC.

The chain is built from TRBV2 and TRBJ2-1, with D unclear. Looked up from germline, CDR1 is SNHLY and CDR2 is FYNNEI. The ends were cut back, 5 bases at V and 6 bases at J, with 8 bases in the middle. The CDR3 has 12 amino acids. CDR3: CASSPPSNEQFF. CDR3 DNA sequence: TGTGCCAGCAGTCCCCCGAGCAATGAGCAGTTCTTC.

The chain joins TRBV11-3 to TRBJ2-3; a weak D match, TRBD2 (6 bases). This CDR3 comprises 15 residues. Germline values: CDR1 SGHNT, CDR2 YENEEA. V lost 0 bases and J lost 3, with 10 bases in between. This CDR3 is CASSLDWAGTDTQYF. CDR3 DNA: TGTGCCAGCAGCTTAGACTGGGCGGGGACAGATACGCAGTATTTT.

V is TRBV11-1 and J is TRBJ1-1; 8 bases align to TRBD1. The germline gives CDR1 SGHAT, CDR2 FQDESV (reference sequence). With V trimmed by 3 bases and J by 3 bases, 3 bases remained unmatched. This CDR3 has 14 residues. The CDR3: CASSLDRADTEAFF. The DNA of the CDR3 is TGTGCCAGCAGCTTGGACAGGGCGGACACTGAAGCTTTCTTT.

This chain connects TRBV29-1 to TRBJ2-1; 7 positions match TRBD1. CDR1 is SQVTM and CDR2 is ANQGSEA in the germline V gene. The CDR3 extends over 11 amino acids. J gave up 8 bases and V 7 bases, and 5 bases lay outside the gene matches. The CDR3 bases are TGCAGCGCTCGACAGGGCGATGAGCAGTTCTTC. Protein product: CSARQGDEQFF.

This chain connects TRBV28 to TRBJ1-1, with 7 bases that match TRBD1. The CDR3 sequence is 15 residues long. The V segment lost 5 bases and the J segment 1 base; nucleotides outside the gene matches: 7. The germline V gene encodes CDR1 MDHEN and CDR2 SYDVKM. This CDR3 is CASSPPTGWNTEAFF. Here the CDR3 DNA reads TGTGCCAGCAGTCCGCCGACAGGGTGGAACACTGAAGCTTTCTTT.

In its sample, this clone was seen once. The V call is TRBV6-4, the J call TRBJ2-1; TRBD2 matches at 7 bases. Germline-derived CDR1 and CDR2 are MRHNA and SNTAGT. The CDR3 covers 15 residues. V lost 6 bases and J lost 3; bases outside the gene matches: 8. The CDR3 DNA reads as TGTGCCAGCAGCCGGGAGGAAGGAAGCTACAATGAGCAGTTCTTC. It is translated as CASSREEGSYNEQFF.

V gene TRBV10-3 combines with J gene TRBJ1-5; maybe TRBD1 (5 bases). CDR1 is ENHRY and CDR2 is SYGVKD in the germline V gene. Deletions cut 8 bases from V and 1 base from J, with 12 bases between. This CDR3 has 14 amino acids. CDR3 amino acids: CAIWGGTSNQPQHF. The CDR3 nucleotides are TGTGCCATCTGGGGGGGTACAAGCAATCAGCCCCAGCATTTT.

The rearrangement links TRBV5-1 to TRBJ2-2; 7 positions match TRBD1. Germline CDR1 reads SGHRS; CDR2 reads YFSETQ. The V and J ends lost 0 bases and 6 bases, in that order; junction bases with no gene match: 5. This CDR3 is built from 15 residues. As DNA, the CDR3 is TGCGCCAGCAGCTTGGACGGCAGGGGGTCCGGGGAGCTGTTTTTT. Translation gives CASSLDGRGSGELFF.

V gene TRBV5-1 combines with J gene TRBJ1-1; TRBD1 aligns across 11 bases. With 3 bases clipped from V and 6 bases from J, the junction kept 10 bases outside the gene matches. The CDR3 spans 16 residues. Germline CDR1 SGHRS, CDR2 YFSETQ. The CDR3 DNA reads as TGCGCCAGCAGCTCGTCCGGGACAGGGGGTTTGGCTGAAGCTTTCTTT. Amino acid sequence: CASSSSGTGGLAEAFF. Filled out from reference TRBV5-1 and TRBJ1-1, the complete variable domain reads KAGVTQTPRYLIKTRGQQVTLSCSPISGHRSVSWYQQTPGQGLQFLFEYFSETQRNKGNFPGRFSGRQFSNSRSEMNVSTLELGDSALYLCASSSSGTGGLAEAFFGQGTRLTVV.

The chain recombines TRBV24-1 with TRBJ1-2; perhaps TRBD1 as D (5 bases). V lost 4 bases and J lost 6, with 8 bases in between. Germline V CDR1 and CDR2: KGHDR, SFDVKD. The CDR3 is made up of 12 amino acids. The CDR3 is CATSDPTDGYTF. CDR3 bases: TGTGCCACCAGTGACCCGACAGATGGCTACACCTTC.

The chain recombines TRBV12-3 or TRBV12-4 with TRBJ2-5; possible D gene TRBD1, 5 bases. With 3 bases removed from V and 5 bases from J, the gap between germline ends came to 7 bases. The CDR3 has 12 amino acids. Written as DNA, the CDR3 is TGTGCCAGCAGTTTCTGGGGCGAGACCCAGTACTTC. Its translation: CASSFWGETQYF.